Sequencing of this T cell receptor beta chain was carried out in a study of T cell responses to AZD1222 COVID-19 vaccine. Whole-study context: Combined were second doses at about 4 or about 12 weeks. Study-wide points: It was only six AZD1222 recipients who were seropositive at baseline. Reportedly, nearly half of unique spike TCRs recognized epitopes outside B.1.351/B.1.1.7 mutations. Samples come after the peak T cell response, not at day 14.

A remark on this clone: Its antigen is as yet unknown.

The table came from immunoSEQ multiplex PCR; TCRdb's copy has only in-frame clones and leaves some out. Of more than 130,000 clones in the sample, 90% were seen once. The CDR3 has 17 amino acids. Germline lookup yields CDR1 SGDLS and CDR2 YYNGEE. The junction had 4 bases not matched to a gene; V was cut back by 0 bases and J by 0 bases. The sequences come from peripheral blood, collected on day 0 of AZD1222 vaccination. This chain links TRBV9 with TRBJ1-5, with 9 bases lining up with TRBD1. The origin of this receptor is an adult in good health. The CDR3 nucleotides are TGTGCCAGCAGCGTAGGGACAGGGGCATATAGCAATCAGCCCCAGCATTTT. Its translation is CASSVGTGAYSNQPQHF.